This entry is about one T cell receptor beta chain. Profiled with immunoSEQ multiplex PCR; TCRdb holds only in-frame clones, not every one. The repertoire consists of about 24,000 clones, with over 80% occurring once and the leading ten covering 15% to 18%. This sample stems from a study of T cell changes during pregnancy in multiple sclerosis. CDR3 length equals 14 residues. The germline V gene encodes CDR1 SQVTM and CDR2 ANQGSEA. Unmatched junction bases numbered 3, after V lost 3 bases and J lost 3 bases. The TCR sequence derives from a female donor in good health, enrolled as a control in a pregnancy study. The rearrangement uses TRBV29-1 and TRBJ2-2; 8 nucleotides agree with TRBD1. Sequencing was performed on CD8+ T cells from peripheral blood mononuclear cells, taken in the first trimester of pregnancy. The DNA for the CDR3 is TGCAGCGTTGAGACAGGGGTATACACCGGGGAGCTGTTTTTT. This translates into CSVETGVYTGELFF.